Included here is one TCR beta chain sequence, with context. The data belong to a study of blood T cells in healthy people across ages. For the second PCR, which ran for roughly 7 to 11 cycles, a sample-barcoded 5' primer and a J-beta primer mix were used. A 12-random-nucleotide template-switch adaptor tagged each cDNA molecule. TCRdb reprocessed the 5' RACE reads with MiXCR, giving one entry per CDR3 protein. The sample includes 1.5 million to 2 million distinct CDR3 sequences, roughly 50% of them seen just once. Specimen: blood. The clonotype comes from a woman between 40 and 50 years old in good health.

This chain's CDR3 is CASSNQRGEQFF. The CDR3 region has the DNA TGTGCCAGCAGTAACCAGAGGGGTGAGCAGTTCTTC. This sequence joins TRBV27 and TRBJ2-1; the D gene could be TRBD1 or TRBD2 (5 bases each). Trimming left V 5 bases short and J 9 bases short, with 11 bases between. The CDR3 contains 12 residues. CDR1 is MNHEY, CDR2 SMNVEV, per germline (reference sequence).